This T cell receptor (beta chain) came from a study of T-cell memory formation after mild COVID-19. Background on the study: Largely, the TCR clusters proved donor specific.

Comments on this clonotype: Its antigen is unknown.

The length of the CDR3 is 13 residues. Germline CDR1 and CDR2: SGHRS and YFSETQ. The ends were cut back, 4 bases at V and 3 bases at J, with 11 bases in the middle. Points from the study as a whole: The SARS-CoV-2 specificity of second-wave clones reaching peak at day 37 remained unverified. Cross-reactive memory appears to have joined, as suggested by some responding clones showing up in pre-infection memory.

Barcoded TCR alpha and TCR beta cDNA libraries with UMIs came from 5'RACE using constant-segment primers. Each CDR3 protein gets one entry after TCRdb re-called the 5' RACE reads with MiXCR. The sample lists about 400,000 distinct CDR3 sequences, around 24% occurring once. The material sequenced was PBMCs or a T cell subset sorted from them (not recorded which). The V gene is TRBV5-1, the J gene TRBJ2-7; a possible D gene is TRBD2 (5 bases). This TCR derives from an adult woman who had mild COVID-19 (a few samples of this study predate the infection). Cell type and time point are not known. CDR3 sequence: CASSKDSYYEQYF. As DNA, the CDR3 is TGCGCCAGCAGCAAGGACTCATACTACGAGCAGTACTTC. Full variable domain (rest looked up from reference TRBV5-1 and TRBJ2-7): KAGVTQTPRYLIKTRGQQVTLSCSPISGHRSVSWYQQTPGQGLQFLFEYFSETQRNKGNFPGRFSGRQFSNSRSEMNVSTLELGDSALYLCASSKDSYYEQYFGPGTRLTVT.